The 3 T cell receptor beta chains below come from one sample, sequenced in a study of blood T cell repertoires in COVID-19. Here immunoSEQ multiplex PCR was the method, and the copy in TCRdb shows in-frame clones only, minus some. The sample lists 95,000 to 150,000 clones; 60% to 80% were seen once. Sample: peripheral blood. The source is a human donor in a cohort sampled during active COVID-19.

For the CDR3, the DNA is TGCGCCAGCAGCCCCTTCGGGACTAGCTACGAGCAGTACTTC. It specifies CASSPFGTSYEQYF. This rearrangement joins TRBV5-1 to TRBJ2-7; 8 bases match TRBD2. Germline loops: CDR1 SGHRS, CDR2 YFSETQ. V shed 4 bases and J 3 bases; nucleotides not matched to a gene: 6. The CDR3 sequence is 14 residues long.

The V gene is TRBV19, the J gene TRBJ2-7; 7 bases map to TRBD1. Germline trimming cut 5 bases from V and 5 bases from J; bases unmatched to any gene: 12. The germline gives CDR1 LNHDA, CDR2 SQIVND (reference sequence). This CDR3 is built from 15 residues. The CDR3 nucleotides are TGTGCCAGTAGTCCTACCCTGACAGGGTTCCACGAGCAGTACTTC. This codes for CASSPTLTGFHEQYF. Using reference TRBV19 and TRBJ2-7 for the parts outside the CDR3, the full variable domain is DGGITQSPKYLFRKEGQNVTLSCEQNLNHDAMYWYRQDPGQGLRLIYYSQIVNDFQKGDIAEGYSVSREKKESFPLTVTSAQKNPTAFYLCASSPTLTGFHEQYFGPGTRLTVT.

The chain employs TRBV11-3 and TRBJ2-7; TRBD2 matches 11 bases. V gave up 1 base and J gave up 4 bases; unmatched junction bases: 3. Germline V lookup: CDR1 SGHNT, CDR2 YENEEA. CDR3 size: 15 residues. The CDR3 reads CASSLGLAGGYEQYF. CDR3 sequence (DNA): TGTGCCAGCAGCTTAGGCCTAGCGGGGGGATACGAGCAGTACTTC.